This T cell receptor beta chain was sequenced during a study of blood T cells in healthy people across ages. It was with a sample-barcoded 5' primer and a J-beta primer mix that a second PCR of roughly 6 to 11 cycles was run. MiXCR was run by TCRdb on the 5' RACE reads, yielding one entry per CDR3 protein. Among some 1.6 million distinct CDR3 sequences listed, roughly 32% were seen once. In its sample, this clonotype was seen a few times. Germline V lookup: CDR1 MGHRA, CDR2 YSYEKL. CDR3 length: 16 amino acids. The V gene end was trimmed by 3 bases and the J gene end by 10 bases; junction bases not matched to a gene: 8.

The chain joins TRBV4-1 to TRBJ2-1, with 14 positions matching TRBD2. Specimen: blood. This sequence was found in a woman in her twenties or thirties in good health. This CDR3 reads CASSQSGTSGRREQFF. DNA for the CDR3: TGCGCCAGCAGCCAGTCCGGGACTAGCGGGAGACGAGAGCAGTTCTTC.